The 21 T cell receptor beta chains in this list originate from one sample, sequenced in a study of shared clonotypes between healthy human individuals. Naive CD8 isolation took CD45RO-negative cells positively selected for CCR7 and excluded terminally differentiated effector memory CD45RA+ cells. Produced via immunoSEQ multiplex PCR; TCRdb's table is partial and in-frame only. The sample yields approximately 2,000,000 clones, 93% seen once. The sequenced sample consisted of naive CD8+ T cells from PBMCs. The receptor source for this set is a man aged 18 to 29 in good health. Some clones in this sample may be carry-over from other donors' samples.

The chain combines TRBV5-1 with TRBJ2-1; 7 bases agree with TRBD1. J lost 3 bases, V lost 3 bases, and 12 bases had no gene match. CDR3 length: 17 amino acids. Germline assignment: CDR1 SGHRS and CDR2 YFSETQ. The CDR3 is CASSSDRARTHYNEQFF. The CDR3, as DNA: TGCGCCAGCAGCTCAGACAGGGCGCGGACCCACTACAATGAGCAGTTCTTC.

A single count supports this clone. J is TRBJ2-3 and V is TRBV6-1; 9 nucleotides match TRBD1. Germline lookup yields CDR1 MNHNS and CDR2 SASEGT. Losses at the gene ends were 4 bases for V and 3 bases for J; bases not matched to a gene: 8. The CDR3 length is 16 residues. The CDR3: CASSVWGQGGTDTQYF. CDR3 nucleotides: TGTGCCAGCAGTGTATGGGGACAGGGAGGGACAGATACGCAGTATTTT.

The V gene is TRBV5-8, the J gene TRBJ2-7; tentative D call: TRBD1 (6 bases). Germline lookup yields CDR1 SGHTS and CDR2 YDEGEE. With 7 bases removed from V and 1 base from J, the gap between germline ends came to 9 bases. The CDR3 consists of 12 residues. The CDR3 DNA reads TGTGCCAGCCACGACAGGTCCTACGAGCAGTACTTC. Encoded protein: CASHDRSYEQYF.

The CDR3 spells CASSTTRGGELFF. DNA of the CDR3: TGTGCCAGCTCAACGACTAGGGGCGGGGAGCTGTTTTTT. J is TRBJ2-2 and V is TRBV18; possible D gene TRBD2, 6 bases. V lost 5 bases to trimming and J lost 7 bases, with 11 bases between them. The germline CDR1 and CDR2 sequences are KGHSH and LQKENI. The CDR3 spans 13 residues. Filled out from reference TRBV18 and TRBJ2-2, the complete variable domain reads NAGVMQNPRHLVRRRGQEARLRCSPMKGHSHVYWYRQLPEEGLKFMVYLQKENIIDESGMPKERFSAEFPKEGPSILRIQQVVRGDSAAYFCASSTTRGGELFFGEGSRLTVL.

This clone was observed once. V is TRBV5-1 and J is TRBJ1-2; TRBD1 matches at 7 bases. The ends lost 2 bases at V and 8 bases at J; junction bases unmatched: 12. In germline, CDR1 is SGHRS, CDR2 YFSETQ. The CDR3 spans 15 residues. The CDR3, as DNA: TGCGCCAGCAGCTTCTTTGGGGCAGGGGGTCGCGGCTACACCTTC. It encodes CASSFFGAGGRGYTF.

The CDR3 loop reads CASREPGLAGSGELFF. The CDR3 region has the DNA TGTGCCAGCAGGGAGCCGGGACTAGCGGGTTCCGGGGAGCTGTTTTTT. The chain is built from TRBV7-8 and TRBJ2-2; 12 positions agree with TRBD2. The CDR3 has 16 residues. The germline V gene has CDR1 SGHVS and CDR2 FQNEAQ. With V trimmed by 6 bases and J by 6 bases, 8 bases remained unmatched.

This clone has just one count. The chain couples TRBV4-1 to TRBJ2-2; D gene uncertain. Trimming left V 4 bases short and J 6 bases short, with 6 bases between. The germline V gene encodes CDR1 MGHRA and CDR2 YSYEKL. The CDR3 has 12 residues. CDR3 in amino acids: CASSLGPGELFF. The CDR3 bases are TGCGCCAGCAGCCTTGGCCCCGGGGAGCTGTTTTTT.

The chain carries TRBV30 and TRBJ2-3, with 9 positions matching TRBD2. CDR1 and CDR2 from the germline V gene are GTSNPN and SVGIG (reference sequence). The CDR3 loop spans 16 amino acids. V dropped 2 bases and J dropped 1; count of bases not matched to a gene: 7. The CDR3 DNA reads as TGTGCCTGGAGTCAACCCGTAGCGGGAGGCACAGATACGCAGTATTTT. As protein: CAWSQPVAGGTDTQYF.

The rearrangement links TRBV7-8 to TRBJ2-1; 8 bases map to TRBD2. The CDR3 covers 15 residues. The germline gives CDR1 SGHVS, CDR2 FQNEAQ. With V trimmed by 1 base and J by 8 bases, 7 bases remained unmatched. CDR3 sequence: CASSLVASGFHEQFF. The CDR3 region has the DNA TGTGCCAGCAGCTTAGTGGCTAGCGGGTTCCATGAGCAGTTCTTC.

Regarding this clone: At the DNA level, this CDR3 is encoded by other sequences in the same sample as well. The chain uses TRBV9 and TRBJ2-7; the D call may be TRBD1 or TRBD2 (5 bases each). V was pared by 3 bases and J by 2 bases, with 12 bases between. The V gene's germline CDR1 is SGDLS and CDR2 YYNGEE. This CDR3 contains 14 residues. Here the CDR3 reads CASSAGAGAYEQYF. CDR3 sequence (DNA): TGTGCCAGCAGCGCCGGGGCAGGAGCCTACGAGCAGTACTTC.

The V call is TRBV10-3, the J call TRBJ2-7; TRBD2 agrees at 13 bases. Unmatched junction bases numbered 23, after V lost 5 bases and J lost 1 base. CDR3 length equals 22 residues. Germline assignment: CDR1 ENHRY and CDR2 SYGVKD. The CDR3 protein is CAISITIGTGTSGKEASYEQYF. CDR3 DNA: TGTGCCATCAGTATCACGATCGGAACCGGGACTAGCGGGAAAGAGGCTTCCTACGAGCAGTACTTC.

This clone was recorded only once. The chain has TRBV7-9 and TRBJ1-3, with TRBD1 matching over 8 bases. Germline V CDR1 and CDR2: SEHNR, FQNEAQ (reference sequence). V shed 5 bases, J shed 1 base, and the junction held 4 bases outside the gene matches. The CDR3 has 15 residues. CDR3: CASSPRTGSGNTIYF. In DNA, the CDR3 is TGTGCCAGCAGCCCCCGGACAGGGTCTGGAAACACCATATATTTT.

J is TRBJ2-3 and V is TRBV11-2, with 7 bases matching TRBD2. Germline V gene data show CDR1 as SGHAT and CDR2 as FQNNGV. The J segment lost 1 base and the V segment lost 1 base, leaving 2 bases of the junction unmatched. This CDR3 has 15 residues. The CDR3 spells CASSLGAGGTDTQYF. In DNA form, the CDR3 reads TGTGCCAGCAGCTTAGGGGCGGGGGGCACAGATACGCAGTATTTT. Using reference TRBV11-2 and TRBJ2-3 for the parts outside the CDR3, the full variable domain is EAGVAQSPRYKIIEKRQSVAFWCNPISGHATLYWYQQILGQGPKLLIQFQNNGVVDDSQLPKDRFSAERLKGVDSTLKIQPAKLEDSAVYLCASSLGAGGTDTQYFGPGTRLTVL.

The rearrangement joins TRBV15 to TRBJ1-2; D not certain. CDR1 is LNHNV, CDR2 YYDKDF, per germline (reference sequence). Trimming cost V 0 bases and J 5 bases, with 16 bases left between them. This CDR3 has 16 residues. This chain's CDR3 is CATSRDLSTRLYGYTF. CDR3 sequence (DNA): TGTGCCACCAGCAGAGATCTCTCGACACGATTGTATGGCTACACCTTC.

V gene TRBV9 combines with J gene TRBJ2-3; the D is unclear. Germline CDR1 is SGDLS and CDR2 is YYNGEE. CDR3 length: 15 residues. The CDR3 loop reads CASSETLSLPDTQYF. Written as DNA, the CDR3 is TGTGCATCGTCGGAAACGCTCTCTCTCCCCGATACGCAGTATTTT.

V and J are TRBV27 and TRBJ2-7, with 13 bases identical to TRBD2. CDR1 MNHEY and CDR2 SMNVEV come from the germline V gene (reference sequence). This CDR3 has 15 amino acids. Trimming removed 5 bases from V and 5 bases from J; junction bases left unmatched: 6. The CDR3: CASSPRTSGGDEQYF. The CDR3 nucleotides read TGTGCCAGCAGTCCGCGGACTAGCGGGGGAGACGAGCAGTACTTC.

The chain couples TRBV7-6 to TRBJ2-5, with 7 bases lining up with TRBD2. The CDR3 has 15 amino acids. Trimming at V came to 2 bases and at J to 5 bases, leaving 8 bases not matched to a gene. Germline V CDR1 and CDR2: SGHVS, FNYEAQ. The CDR3 protein is CASSLMAGALETQYF. The CDR3 region has the DNA TGTGCCAGCAGCTTAATGGCGGGAGCCCTGGAGACCCAGTACTTC.

Written as DNA, the CDR3 is TGTGCCAGCAGCCCCGTTCCGGGTAGCGGGACCTCCTACGAGCAGTACTTC. It yields the protein CASSPVPGSGTSYEQYF. This chain joins TRBV7-8 and TRBJ2-7; 8 positions agree with TRBD2. The CDR3 consists of 17 residues. V lost 5 bases to trimming and J lost 0 bases; unmatched junction nucleotides: 12. The germline gives CDR1 SGHVS, CDR2 FQNEAQ.

The J gene is TRBJ1-6, the V gene TRBV7-9; D ambiguous. CDR1 is SEHNR and CDR2 is FQNEAQ in the germline V gene (reference sequence). With 1 base removed from V and 9 bases from J, the gap between germline ends came to 1 base. The CDR3 length is 11 residues. CDR3 nucleotide sequence: TGTGCCAGCAGCTTAGTTTCACCCCTCCACTTT. This codes for CASSLVSPLHF.

The chain couples TRBV27 to TRBJ2-3; 7 bases agree with TRBD2. The CDR3 extends over 17 amino acids. Germline V gene data show CDR1 as MNHEY and CDR2 as SMNVEV (reference sequence). Losses at the gene ends were 3 bases for V and 4 bases for J; bases not matched to a gene: 13. CDR3 in amino acids: CASSLVRGREGADTQYF. In DNA, the CDR3 is TGTGCCAGCAGTTTGGTTAGGGGCAGGGAGGGCGCAGATACGCAGTATTTT.

This clone was observed a few times. The chain recombines TRBV7-8 with TRBJ1-3; 7 nucleotides match TRBD1. J was trimmed by 7 bases and V by 2 bases; bases with no gene match: 8. This CDR3 is built from 15 residues. Germline-derived CDR1 and CDR2 are SGHVS and FQNEAQ. CDR3 DNA: TGTGCCAGCAGCTTATCTCCGGGACAGCGGAACACCATATATTTT. Encoded protein: CASSLSPGQRNTIYF.